The rows below give T cell receptor beta chains drawn from one sample of a study of cytomegalovirus exposure and HLA in healthy donors. Libraries were prepared by immunoSEQ multiplex PCR; TCRdb keeps only in-frame clonotypes and omits some of them. The table includes about 180,000 clones, about 85% detected once. The sequencing input was PBMCs. The receptors come from a girl aged 5 to 17 in good health and CMV-seropositive. CDR3s include the opening cysteine and the closing phenylalanine or tryptophan. D genes are given only for firm matches. Rows give clone size only sometimes, using once, few, many, or a class for an expanded clone.

TRBJ1-2 | TRBV6-5 | 12 | - | - | CASSYGGAGYTF | TGTGCCAGCAGTTACGGGGGGGCAGGCTACACCTTC
TRBJ2-7 | TRBV5-1 | 15 | - | - | CASSSTGMGGYEQYF | TGCGCCAGCAGCTCTACCGGGATGGGGGGCTACGAGCAGTACTTC
TRBJ2-2 | TRBV6-1 | 14 | TRBD2 | few | CATTSGANTGELFF | TGTGCCACCACTAGCGGGGCGAACACCGGGGAGCTGTTTTTT
TRBJ2-7 | TRBV9 | 12 | - | - | CASSSKEEEQYF | TGTGCCAGCAGCTCTAAGGAGGAGGAGCAGTACTTC
TRBJ2-5 | TRBV25-1 | 13 | - | - | CASSGGSQETQYF | TGTGCCAGCAGTGGGGGCAGCCAAGAGACCCAGTACTTC
TRBJ1-4 | TRBV7-9 | 17 | - | - | CASSRLAPDATNEKLFF | TGTGCCAGCAGCCGACTCGCTCCAGACGCAACTAATGAAAAACTGTTTTTT
TRBJ1-1 | TRBV7-6 | 16 | - | - | CASSLGTGRMNTEAFF | TGTGCCAGCAGCTTAGGTACCGGGAGGATGAACACTGAAGCTTTCTTT
TRBJ1-2 | TRBV12-5 | 15 | - | few | CASGLVPGRGYGYTF | TGTGCTAGTGGTTTAGTACCAGGTCGTGGCTATGGCTACACCTTC
TRBJ2-7 | TRBV7-8 | 16 | TRBD2 | - | CASSSEAGGITDEQYF | TGTGCCAGCAGCTCTGAAGCGGGAGGGATTACAGACGAGCAGTACTTC
TRBJ2-5 | TRBV27 | 14 | TRBD1 | - | CASSLSGTGDNQYF | TGTGCCAGCAGTTTATCAGGGACAGGGGATAACCAGTACTTC
TRBJ1-1 | TRBV29-1 | 12 | - | few | CSSDRPNTEAFF | TGCAGCTCCGACAGGCCGAACACTGAAGCTTTCTTT
TRBJ2-6 | TRBV19 | 17 | TRBD1 | - | CASEGALVISGANVLTF | TGTGCCAGTGAGGGGGCATTGGTGATCTCTGGGGCCAACGTCCTGACTTTC
TRBJ2-7 | TRBV11-2 | 16 | TRBD1 | - | CASSGGGGTGFYEQYF | TGTGCCAGCAGCGGTGGAGGGGGGACAGGGTTTTACGAGCAGTACTTC
TRBJ1-2 | TRBV6-5 | 15 | - | - | CASRAYSQVSYGYTF | TGTGCCAGCAGGGCCTACAGTCAAGTTAGCTATGGCTACACCTTC
TRBJ2-3 | TRBV7-2 | 14 | TRBD1 | - | CASSLDRGADTQYF | TGTGCCAGCAGTTTAGACAGGGGGGCTGATACGCAGTATTTT
TRBJ1-2 | TRBV2 | 13 | - | - | CASSDRRTYGYTF | TGTGCCAGCAGTGACAGGAGGACCTATGGCTACACCTTC
TRBJ2-3 | TRBV27 | 15 | - | few | CASSLGGAPADTQYF | TGTGCCAGCAGTTTGGGAGGCGCCCCAGCAGATACGCAGTATTTT
TRBJ1-2 | TRBV14 | 14 | TRBD1 | - | CASSQGRGAYGYTF | TGTGCCAGCAGCCAAGGCAGGGGGGCTTATGGCTACACCTTC
TRBJ2-1 | TRBV6-6 | 15 | TRBD2 | - | CASSYRTRFENEQFF | TGTGCCAGCAGTTACAGGACTAGGTTTGAAAATGAGCAGTTCTTC
TRBJ2-7 | TRBV11-2 | 15 | - | - | CASGTPGVGSYEQYF | TGTGCCAGTGGAACACCCGGGGTGGGCTCCTACGAGCAGTACTTC
TRBJ1-2 | TRBV10-3 | 14 | - | - | CAISQGQNYYGYTF | TGTGCCATCAGTCAAGGACAGAACTACTATGGCTACACCTTC
TRBJ2-1 | TRBV11-2 | 14 | - | - | CASSLAGTYNEQFF | TGTGCCAGCAGCTTAGCGGGAACTTACAATGAGCAGTTCTTC
TRBJ2-3 | TRBV29-1 | 14 | TRBD2 | - | CSARTSGRTDTQYF | TGCAGCGCCCGGACTAGCGGGAGGACAGATACGCAGTATTTT
TRBJ1-1 | TRBV18 | 11 | - | - | CASSPGVRAFF | TGTGCCAGCTCCCCCGGGGTTAGGGCTTTCTTT
TRBJ2-5 | TRBV5-1 | 18 | TRBD2 | - | CASSLETSAEPWQETQYF | TGCGCCAGCAGCTTGGAAACTAGCGCCGAGCCATGGCAAGAGACCCAGTACTTC
TRBJ2-3 | TRBV6-5 | 14 | TRBD2 | - | CASTAPSGTDTQYF | TGTGCCAGCACTGCGCCTAGCGGTACAGATACGCAGTATTTT
TRBJ1-1 | TRBV29-1 | 15 | - | - | CSVAFGAAMNTEAFF | TGCAGCGTTGCTTTTGGGGCAGCCATGAACACTGAAGCTTTCTTT
TRBJ1-5 | TRBV19 | 12 | - | - | CASKTVYQPQHF | TGTGCCAGTAAGACAGTCTATCAGCCCCAGCATTTT
TRBJ2-7 | TRBV29-1 | 14 | - | - | CSVELQVPPYEQYF | TGCAGCGTTGAGTTACAGGTACCCCCCTACGAGCAGTACTTC
TRBJ2-1 | TRBV9 | 14 | TRBD2 | - | CASNDGTSIGEQFF | TGTGCCAGCAACGACGGGACTAGCATTGGGGAGCAGTTCTTC
TRBJ1-5 | TRBV2 | 17 | TRBD1 | - | CASQLYDRGYSNQPQHF | TGTGCCAGCCAGCTATATGACAGGGGCTATAGCAATCAGCCCCAGCATTTT
TRBJ2-1 | TRBV18 | 16 | TRBD1 | - | CASSLPDRAPYNEQFF | TGTGCCAGCTCACTACCAGACAGGGCCCCCTACAATGAGCAGTTCTTC
TRBJ2-1 | TRBV19 | 14 | - | - | CASRPPTDYNEQFF | TGTGCCAGTAGGCCTCCGACAGACTACAATGAGCAGTTCTTC
TRBJ2-5 | TRBV30 | 14 | TRBD2 | - | CAWSVGRTQETQYF | TGTGCCTGGAGTGTCGGGAGGACCCAAGAGACCCAGTACTTC
TRBJ2-5 | TRBV25-1 | 14 | - | - | CASRAEGSQETQYF | TGTGCCAGCAGGGCGGAGGGGAGTCAAGAGACCCAGTACTTC
TRBJ2-7 | TRBV30 | 15 | - | - | CAWSLGGQSLVEQYF | TGTGCCTGGAGTCTGGGGGGACAGTCATTGGTAGAGCAGTACTTC
TRBJ2-5 | TRBV2 | 12 | - | - | CASTRDQETQYF | TGTGCCAGCACCAGGGACCAAGAGACCCAGTACTTC
TRBJ1-2 | TRBV19 | 15 | - | once | CASSTRTASPYGYTF | TGTGCCAGTAGTACCCGGACAGCCTCACCTTATGGCTACACCTTC
TRBJ2-3 | TRBV13 | 16 | TRBD1 | - | CASSLDGRGQADTQYF | TGTGCCAGCAGCTTAGATGGCAGGGGGCAGGCAGATACGCAGTATTTT
TRBJ2-3 | TRBV27 | 15 | TRBD2 | - | CASSPGGGTQATQYF | TGTGCCAGCAGCCCCGGGGGGGGGACGCAAGCTACGCAGTATTTT
TRBJ1-1 | TRBV18 | 17 | TRBD1 | - | CASSPTGTGGANTEAFF | TGTGCCAGCTCACCGACCGGGACAGGGGGCGCGAACACTGAAGCTTTCTTT
TRBJ2-7 | TRBV6-5 | 14 | - | - | CASSYSIGLYGQYF | TGTGCCAGCAGTTACTCGATTGGTCTCTACGGGCAGTACTTC
TRBJ2-1 | TRBV2 | 13 | TRBD1 | - | CARGQGPYNEQFF | TGTGCCAGAGGACAGGGCCCGTACAATGAGCAGTTCTTC
TRBJ2-7 | TRBV27 | 16 | - | once | CASSTYFGRVSGDQYF | TGTGCCAGCAGTACATACTTCGGGCGGGTCTCAGGCGATCAGTACTTC
TRBJ1-5 | TRBV27 | 13 | - | - | CASSVGGNQPQHF | TGTGCCAGCAGTGTCGGGGGCAATCAGCCCCAGCATTTT
TRBJ2-1 | TRBV7-2 | 14 | TRBD1 | - | CASSFGTGLPEQFF | TGTGCCAGCAGCTTTGGGACAGGGCTTCCTGAGCAGTTCTTC
TRBJ1-3 | TRBV4-2 | 15 | - | - | CASSQEESSGNTIYF | TGTGCCAGCAGCCAAGAGGAGAGCTCTGGAAACACCATATATTTT
TRBJ1-2 | TRBV27 | 15 | TRBD1 | - | CASSLDRADDYGYTF | TGTGCCAGCAGTTTAGACAGGGCGGATGACTATGGCTACACCTTC
TRBJ2-1 | TRBV5-8 | 15 | - | - | CASSLGDWGYNEQFF | TGTGCCAGCAGCTTGGGGGACTGGGGTTACAATGAGCAGTTCTTC
TRBJ2-5 | TRBV6-5 | 12 | TRBD1 | - | CASSSTGEGGYF | TGTGCCAGCAGCTCCACAGGGGAAGGGGGGTACTTC
TRBJ2-7 | TRBV10-3 | 17 | - | - | CAISKLAGAPFSYEQYF | TGTGCCATCAGTAAGCTTGCGGGGGCGCCTTTCTCCTACGAGCAGTACTTC
TRBJ2-2 | TRBV29-1 | 15 | TRBD2 | - | CSVESSGYYTGELFF | TGCAGCGTTGAAAGTAGCGGGTACTACACCGGGGAGCTGTTTTTT